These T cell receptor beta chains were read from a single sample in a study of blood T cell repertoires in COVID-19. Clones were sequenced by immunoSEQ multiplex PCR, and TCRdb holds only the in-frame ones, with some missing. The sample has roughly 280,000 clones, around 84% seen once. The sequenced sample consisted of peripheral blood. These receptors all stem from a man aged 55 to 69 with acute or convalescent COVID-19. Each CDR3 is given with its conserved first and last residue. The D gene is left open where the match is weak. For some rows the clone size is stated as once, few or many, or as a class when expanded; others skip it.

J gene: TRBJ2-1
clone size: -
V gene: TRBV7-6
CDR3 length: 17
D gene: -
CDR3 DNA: TGTGCCAGCAGCTTAGACGGTCGGGGGTCCACCTACAATGAGCAGTTCTTC
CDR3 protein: CASSLDGRGSTYNEQFF

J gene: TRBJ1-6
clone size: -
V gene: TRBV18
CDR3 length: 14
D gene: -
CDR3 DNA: TGTGCCAGCTCAATTTGGCAGGGTGATTCACCCCTCCACTTT
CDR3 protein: CASSIWQGDSPLHF

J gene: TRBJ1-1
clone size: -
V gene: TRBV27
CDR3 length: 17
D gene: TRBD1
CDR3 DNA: TGTGCCAGCAGTTTTTCGGGACAGGGGAGAGTTGCCACTGAAGCTTTCTTT
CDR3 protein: CASSFSGQGRVATEAFF

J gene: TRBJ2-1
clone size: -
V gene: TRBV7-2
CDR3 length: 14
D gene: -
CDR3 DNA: TGTGCCAGCAGCTTAACAGGGTTGAACAATGAGCAGTTCTTC
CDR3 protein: CASSLTGLNNEQFF

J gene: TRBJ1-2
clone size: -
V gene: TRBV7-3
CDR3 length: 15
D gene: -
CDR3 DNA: TGTGCCAGCAGCTCGAACAGCGGAGCTAACTATGGCTACACCTTC
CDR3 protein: CASSSNSGANYGYTF

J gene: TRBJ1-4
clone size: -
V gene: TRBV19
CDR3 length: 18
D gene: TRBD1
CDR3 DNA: TGTGCCAGTAGTATCGGAACAGGGACAGGGTCATCTAATGAAAAACTGTTTTTT
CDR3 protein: CASSIGTGTGSSNEKLFF

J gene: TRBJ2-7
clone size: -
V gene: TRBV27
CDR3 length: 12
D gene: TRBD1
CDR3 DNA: TGTGCCAGCAGGGACAGGGGCCACGAGCAGTACTTC
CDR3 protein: CASRDRGHEQYF

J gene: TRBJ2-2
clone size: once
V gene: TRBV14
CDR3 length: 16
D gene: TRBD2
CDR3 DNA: TGTGCCAGCAGCCACCAACTAGCGACGAACACCGGGGAGCTGTTTTTT
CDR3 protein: CASSHQLATNTGELFF

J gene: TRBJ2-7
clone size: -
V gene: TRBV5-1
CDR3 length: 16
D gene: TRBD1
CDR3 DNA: TGCGCCAGCAGCCCGGCAGGGGACAGGATCTCCTACGAGCAGTACTTC
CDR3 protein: CASSPAGDRISYEQYF

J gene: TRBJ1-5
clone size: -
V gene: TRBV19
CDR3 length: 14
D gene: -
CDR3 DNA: TGTGCCAGTAGTATTTACGGTAGCGGTCAGCCCCAGCATTTT
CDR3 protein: CASSIYGSGQPQHF

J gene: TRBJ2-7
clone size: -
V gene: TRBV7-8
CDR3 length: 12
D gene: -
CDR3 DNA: TGTGCCAGCAGCAGGCAGGGCTACGAGCAGTACTTC
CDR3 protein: CASSRQGYEQYF

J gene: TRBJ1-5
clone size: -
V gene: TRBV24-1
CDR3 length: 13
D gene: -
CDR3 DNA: TGTGCCACCTCCAAGGCGGGCAATCAGCCCCAGCATTTT
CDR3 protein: CATSKAGNQPQHF

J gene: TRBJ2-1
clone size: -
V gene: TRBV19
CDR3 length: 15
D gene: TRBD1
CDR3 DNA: TGTGCCAGTAGCCGCGGGACAGGGGGTTTCGATGAGCAGTTCTTC
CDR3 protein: CASSRGTGGFDEQFF

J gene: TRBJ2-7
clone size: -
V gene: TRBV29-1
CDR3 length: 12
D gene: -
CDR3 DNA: TGCAGCGTTGAAGTACGGGGGTACGAGCAGTACTTC
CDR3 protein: CSVEVRGYEQYF

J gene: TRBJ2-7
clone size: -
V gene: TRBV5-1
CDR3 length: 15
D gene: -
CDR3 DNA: TGCGCCAGCAGCGCTAGACGGTTCAGCTCCTACGAGCAGTACTTC
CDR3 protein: CASSARRFSSYEQYF

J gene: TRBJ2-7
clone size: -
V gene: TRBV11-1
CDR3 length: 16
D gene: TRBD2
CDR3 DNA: TGTGCCAGCAGCTTGGGGGAGGGACTAGCGGACTACGAGCAGTACTTC
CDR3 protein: CASSLGEGLADYEQYF

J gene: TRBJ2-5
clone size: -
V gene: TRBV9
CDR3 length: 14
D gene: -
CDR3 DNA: TGTGCCAGCAGCGTGGGGGGACAGACTGAGACCCAGTACTTC
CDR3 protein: CASSVGGQTETQYF

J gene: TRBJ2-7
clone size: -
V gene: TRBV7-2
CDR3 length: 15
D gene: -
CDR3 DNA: TGTGCCAGCAGCTTAGTAGGGGCCGGCTCCTACGAGCAGTACTTC
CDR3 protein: CASSLVGAGSYEQYF

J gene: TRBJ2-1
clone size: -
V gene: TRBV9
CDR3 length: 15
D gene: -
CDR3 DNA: TGTGCCAGCAGCGTAGTGGGGGGTCAGTACAATGAGCAGTTCTTC
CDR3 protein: CASSVVGGQYNEQFF

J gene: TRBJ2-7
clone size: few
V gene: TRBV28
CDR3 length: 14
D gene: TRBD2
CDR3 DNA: TGTGCCAGCAGGCTAGCGGGTAGCTCCTACGAGCAGTACTTC
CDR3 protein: CASRLAGSSYEQYF

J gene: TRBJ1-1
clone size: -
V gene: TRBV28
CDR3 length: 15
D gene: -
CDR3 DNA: TGTGCCAGCAGTTGGGGGCAGGTAGTGGACACTGAAGCTTTCTTT
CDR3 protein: CASSWGQVVDTEAFF

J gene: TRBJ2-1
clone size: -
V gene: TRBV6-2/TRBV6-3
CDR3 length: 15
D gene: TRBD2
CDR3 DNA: TGTGCCAGCAGTTACTCCCAACTAGCGGGGAATGAGCAGTTCTTC
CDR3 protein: CASSYSQLAGNEQFF

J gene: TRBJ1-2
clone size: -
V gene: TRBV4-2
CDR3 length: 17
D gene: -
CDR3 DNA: TGTGCCAGCAGCCAGTCCCTTACCGACGCGGCTATTTATGGCTACACCTTC
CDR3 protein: CASSQSLTDAAIYGYTF

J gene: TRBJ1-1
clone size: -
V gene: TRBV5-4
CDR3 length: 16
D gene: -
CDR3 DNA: TGTGCCAGCAGCTTGGGTGCGGGGGCGCTTAACACTGAAGCTTTCTTT
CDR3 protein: CASSLGAGALNTEAFF

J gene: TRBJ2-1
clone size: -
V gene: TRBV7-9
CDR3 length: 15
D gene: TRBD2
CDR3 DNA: TGTGCCAGCAGCTCTCTAGCGGGAGCATCTAATGAGCAGTTCTTC
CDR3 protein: CASSSLAGASNEQFF

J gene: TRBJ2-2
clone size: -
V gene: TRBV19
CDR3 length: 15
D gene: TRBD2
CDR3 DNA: TGTGCCAGTACCCAAACTAGCGGGACGACCGGGGAGCTGTTTTTT
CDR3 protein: CASTQTSGTTGELFF